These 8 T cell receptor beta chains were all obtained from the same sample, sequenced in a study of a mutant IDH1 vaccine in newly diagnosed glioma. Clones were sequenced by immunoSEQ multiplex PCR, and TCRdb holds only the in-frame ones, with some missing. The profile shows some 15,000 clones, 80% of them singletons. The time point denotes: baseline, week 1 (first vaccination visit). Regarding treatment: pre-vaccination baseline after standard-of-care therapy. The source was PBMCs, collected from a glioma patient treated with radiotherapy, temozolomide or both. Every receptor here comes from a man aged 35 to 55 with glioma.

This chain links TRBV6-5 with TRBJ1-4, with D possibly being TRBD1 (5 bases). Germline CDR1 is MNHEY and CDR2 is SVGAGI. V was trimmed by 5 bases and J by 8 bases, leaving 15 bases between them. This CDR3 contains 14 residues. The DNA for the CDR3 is TGTGCCAGCAGTACCGACACTTGGGGGGAAAAACTGTTTTTT. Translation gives CASSTDTWGEKLFF.

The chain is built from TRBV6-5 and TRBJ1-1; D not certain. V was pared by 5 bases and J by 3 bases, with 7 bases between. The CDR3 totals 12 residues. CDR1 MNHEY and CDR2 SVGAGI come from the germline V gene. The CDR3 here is CASSTADTEAFF. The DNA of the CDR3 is TGTGCCAGCAGTACAGCGGACACTGAAGCTTTCTTT.

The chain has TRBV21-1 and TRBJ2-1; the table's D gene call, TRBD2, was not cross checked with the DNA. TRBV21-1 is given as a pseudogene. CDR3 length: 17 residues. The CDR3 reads CASSIHGREREGNEQFF. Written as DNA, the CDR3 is TGTGCCAGCAGCATCCACGGGAGGGAGCGGGAGGGGAATGAGCAGTTCTTC.

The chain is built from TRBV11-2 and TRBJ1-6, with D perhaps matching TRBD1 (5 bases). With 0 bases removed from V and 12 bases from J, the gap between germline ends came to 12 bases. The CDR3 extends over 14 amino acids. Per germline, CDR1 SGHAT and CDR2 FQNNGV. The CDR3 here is CASSLDRGREPLHF. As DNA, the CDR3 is TGTGCCAGCAGCTTAGATCGGGGGAGGGAACCCCTCCACTTT.

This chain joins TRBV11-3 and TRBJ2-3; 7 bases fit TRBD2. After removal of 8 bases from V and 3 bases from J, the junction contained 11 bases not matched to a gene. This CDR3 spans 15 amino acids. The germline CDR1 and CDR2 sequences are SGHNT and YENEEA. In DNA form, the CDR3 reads TGTGCCAGCGGGCTATTCGGGCGGGGGACAGATACGCAGTATTTT. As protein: CASGLFGRGTDTQYF.

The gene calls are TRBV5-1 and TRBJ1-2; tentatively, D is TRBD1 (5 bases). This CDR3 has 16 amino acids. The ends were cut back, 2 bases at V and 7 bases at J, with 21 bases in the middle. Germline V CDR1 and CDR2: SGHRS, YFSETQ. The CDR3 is CASSLTSTGRLSGYTF. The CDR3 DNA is TGCGCCAGCAGCTTAACCTCGACGGGACGACTTTCTGGCTACACCTTC. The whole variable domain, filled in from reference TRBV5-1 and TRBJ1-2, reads KAGVTQTPRYLIKTRGQQVTLSCSPISGHRSVSWYQQTPGQGLQFLFEYFSETQRNKGNFPGRFSGRQFSNSRSEMNVSTLELGDSALYLCASSLTSTGRLSGYTFGSGTRLTVV.

CDR3 sequence (DNA): TGTGCCAGCAGCTCGTGGACAGGGGCGGGACGTGGCTACACCTTC. Amino acid sequence: CASSSWTGAGRGYTF. V is TRBV5-5 and J is TRBJ1-2; TRBD1 matches at 9 bases. With V trimmed by 3 bases and J by 7 bases, 10 bases remained unmatched. The germline V gene encodes CDR1 SGHKS and CDR2 YYEKEE (reference sequence). CDR3 size: 15 residues.

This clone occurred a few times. The CDR3 region has the DNA TGTGCCAGCAGTTACTCAGGGGGGGGTGATGAGCAGTTCTTC. Protein sequence: CASSYSGGGDEQFF. V usage is TRBV6-5 and J usage is TRBJ2-1; possible D gene TRBD2, 7 bases. V shed 0 bases and J shed 8 bases, with 11 bases lying between them. CDR1 and CDR2 from the germline V gene are MNHEY and SVGAGI. The CDR3 has 14 amino acids.